This TCR beta chain came from a study of T-cell memory formation after mild COVID-19. The study's findings and limits: The authors left the SARS-CoV-2 specificity of second-wave clones peaking on day 37 unconfirmed.

MiXCR was run by TCRdb on the 5' RACE reads, yielding one entry per CDR3 protein. This sample has hundreds of thousands of distinct CDR3 sequences, with roughly 17% found just once. Trimming took off 3 bases at V and 5 bases at J, with 10 bases between the two ends. Germline CDR1 reads DFQATT; CDR2 reads SNEGSKA (reference sequence). The CDR3 has 12 residues. This clonotype showed up just a few times. The target antigen is unknown. The sequence derives from an adult woman who had mild COVID-19 (a few samples of this study predate the infection). Cell type and time point are not known. Source material: PBMCs or a T cell subset sorted from them (not recorded which). This chain uses TRBV20-1 with TRBJ2-5, with a tentative D call TRBD2 (5 bases). The CDR3 is CSASNRRETQYF. The CDR3 nucleotides read TGCAGTGCTAGTAACCGGAGGGAGACCCAGTACTTC.